This is a list of T cell receptor beta chains from one sample in a study of blood T cell repertoires in COVID-19. Sequenced by immunoSEQ multiplex PCR; TCRdb stores in-frame clones only, minus some. In the table there are just over 60,000 clones, roughly 84% of which are singletons. Sequencing used peripheral blood. The receptor set was obtained from an elderly woman with active or convalescent COVID-19. Both conserved end residues are part of each CDR3. A D gene is named only where the DNA matches it firmly. Clone size appears in some rows only: once, few, many, or a class for an expanded clone.

D	V	J	size	DNA	CDR3
.	TRBV19	TRBJ2-1	many	TGTGCCAGTAGTATAGATCGGGATAGCGGCCTCGAGCAGTTCTTC	CASSIDRDSGLEQFF
.	TRBV9	TRBJ2-3	.	TGTGCCAGCAGCCGAGGGGGGGGCCCAGATACGCAGTATTTT	CASSRGGGPDTQYF
.	TRBV30	TRBJ2-1	few	TGTGCCTGGAGTTCCACAGGGTATGAGCAGTTCTTC	CAWSSTGYEQFF
TRBD2	TRBV19	TRBJ2-5	.	TGTGCCAGTAGGGGACTAGCGGGGACCAGAGAGACCCAGTACTTC	CASRGLAGTRETQYF
.	TRBV3-1/TRBV3-2	TRBJ1-6	once	TGTGCCAGCAGCCAAGATCCAGGGCCGGATTCACCCCTCCACTTT	CASSQDPGPDSPLHF
.	TRBV7-8	TRBJ1-4	.	TGTGCCAGCAGCTTATCTGCAACTAATGAAAAACTGTTTTTT	CASSLSATNEKLFF
.	TRBV19	TRBJ1-1	.	TGTGCCAGTATTCCCGCGGGGATGAACACTGAAGCTTTCTTT	CASIPAGMNTEAFF
.	TRBV9	TRBJ2-7	.	TGTGCCAGCAGCGCCTGGGGCGGTTCCTACGAGCAGTACTTC	CASSAWGGSYEQYF
.	TRBV28	TRBJ1-5	few	TGTGCCAGCAGTTCCCCGGGGGGGGGCTATCAGCCCCAGCATTTT	CASSSPGGGYQPQHF
TRBD1	TRBV19	TRBJ1-5	.	TGTGCCAGTAGTGTTCTACAGGGGCAGGCTCAGCCCCAGCATTTT	CASSVLQGQAQPQHF
.	TRBV12-3/TRBV12-4	TRBJ2-5	once	TGTGCCAGCAGTTCCTCGGGGACCCAGTACTTC	CASSSSGTQYF
.	TRBV5-1	TRBJ1-2	few	TGCGCCAGCAGCTTGCGGCAGGGGTATGGCTACACCTTC	CASSLRQGYGYTF
TRBD2	TRBV7-9	TRBJ2-1	once	TGTGCCAGCAGCGGGAGCGGGGGCCGCTCCTACAATGAGCAGTTCTTC	CASSGSGGRSYNEQFF
TRBD2	TRBV4-1	TRBJ2-3	.	TGCGCCAGCAGCCGGGACGGGGGGGCCGGAAACACAGATACGCAGTATTTT	CASSRDGGAGNTDTQYF
.	TRBV19	TRBJ1-5	.	TGTGCCAGTATCGAAGGGGCGGGGAACAATCAGCCCCAGCATTTT	CASIEGAGNNQPQHF
TRBD1	TRBV13	TRBJ1-2	.	TGTGCCAGCAGCTCGACAGGGAGAGTCTATGGCTACACCTTC	CASSSTGRVYGYTF
.	TRBV9	TRBJ2-1	.	TGTGCCAGCAGCTCCCGCCCGAGCTCCTACAATGAGCAGTTCTTC	CASSSRPSSYNEQFF
.	TRBV6-2/TRBV6-3	TRBJ1-6	few	TGTGCCAGCAGCCCGGGGAGCGGGAATTCACCCCTCCACTTT	CASSPGSGNSPLHF
.	TRBV10-2	TRBJ1-3	.	TGCGCCAGCAGTGAGCAGGGCCTCGGGGGAAACACCATATATTTT	CASSEQGLGGNTIYF
.	TRBV10-3	TRBJ2-6	.	TGTGCCATCAGCGATGGGGCCGGGGCCAACGTCCTGACTTTC	CAISDGAGANVLTF
.	TRBV10-3	TRBJ2-1	.	TGTGCCATCAGTGGACAGGGAGGCAATGAGCAGTTCTTC	CAISGQGGNEQFF
.	TRBV21-1	TRBJ2-1	.	TGTGCCAGCAGCAAAGGTCCCGGGACTAGCGGGGGGTTTGGCTCCTACAATGAGCAGTTCTTC	CASSKGPGTSGGFGSYNEQFF
TRBD1	TRBV18	TRBJ1-1	.	TGTGCCAGCTCCCGGGGACAGGGGAACACTGAAGCTTTCTTT	CASSRGQGNTEAFF
TRBD1	TRBV19	TRBJ1-6	.	TGTGCCAGTAGTATGCTGAGACAGGGTGATTCACCCCTCCACTTT	CASSMLRQGDSPLHF
.	TRBV4-2	TRBJ2-1	.	TGTGCCAGCAGCCAAGGCCCAGGGGACCCTTACAATGAGCAGTTCTTC	CASSQGPGDPYNEQFF
.	TRBV10-1	TRBJ2-2	.	TGCGTCAGCAGTGCTGAGGTTGTGACCGGGGAGCTGTTTTTT	CVSSAEVVTGELFF
TRBD1	TRBV19	TRBJ1-1	.	TGTGCCAGTAGTATACCGACAGGGAAGAGTGAAGCTTTCTTT	CASSIPTGKSEAFF
.	TRBV27	TRBJ1-1	.	TGTGCCAAGACAGCTGAAGCTTTCTTT	CAKTAEAFF
.	TRBV2	TRBJ2-1	.	TGTGCCAGCAGTGAAGCGAGGTACACAGGGTACAATGAGCAGTTCTTC	CASSEARYTGYNEQFF
.	TRBV2	TRBJ1-1	.	TGTGCCAGCAGTGCCGATTTGACAGGAAACACTGAAGCTTTCTTT	CASSADLTGNTEAFF
.	TRBV5-1	TRBJ2-7	.	TGCGCCAGCAGCTTTGGGAGGTTGTCCTACGAGCAGTACTTC	CASSFGRLSYEQYF
.	TRBV2	TRBJ1-1	.	TGTGCCAGCATTCAGCAGGAAGTGAACACTGAAGCTTTCTTT	CASIQQEVNTEAFF
TRBD2	TRBV30	TRBJ2-7	.	TGTGCCTGGAGCGAGGGACTAGCGGGCTCCTACGAGCAGTACTTC	CAWSEGLAGSYEQYF
.	TRBV9	TRBJ1-1	.	TGTGCCAGCAGCGTAGATGCCAGGCACACTGAAGCTTTCTTT	CASSVDARHTEAFF
TRBD2	TRBV9	TRBJ2-3	.	TGTGCCAGCAGCGTCCAAGGGACTAGCGTCCATACGCAGTATTTT	CASSVQGTSVHTQYF
.	TRBV27	TRBJ2-1	once	TGTGCCAGCAGTTATCAGGTCGGTGAGCAGTTCTTC	CASSYQVGEQFF
.	TRBV15	TRBJ1-2	.	TGTGCCACCAGCAGAGATAAAGGGGTTGGCTATGGCTACACCTTC	CATSRDKGVGYGYTF
.	TRBV20-1	TRBJ1-1	.	TGCAGTGCGACTTTCGGGAATTTT	CSATFGNF
.	TRBV6-6	TRBJ1-2	.	TGTGCCAGCAGTTTTGGCCCCTCTGGCTACACCTTC	CASSFGPSGYTF
TRBD2	TRBV12-5	TRBJ2-7	.	TGTGCTAGTGGTTGGGGACTAACCTACGAGCAGTACTTC	CASGWGLTYEQYF
TRBD1	TRBV11-3	TRBJ2-1	.	TGTGCCAGCAGCTTACCCCCAGGGACAGTCTACAATGAGCAGTTCTTC	CASSLPPGTVYNEQFF
.	TRBV12-5	TRBJ1-6	.	TGTGCTAGTGGCTTAGATCCCCATTCACCCCTCCACTTT	CASGLDPHSPLHF
TRBD1	TRBV2	TRBJ1-1	.	TGTGCCAGCAGATTCGACAGGGGGCTGACTGAAGCTTTCTTT	CASRFDRGLTEAFF
TRBD2	TRBV5-1	TRBJ2-2	few	TGCGCCAGCAGCTCGTCGACTAGCGGGGGGGCTAGCACCGGGGAGCTGTTTTTT	CASSSSTSGGASTGELFF
TRBD2	TRBV9	TRBJ2-5	.	TGTGCCAGCAGCCCCCGGGGGGGCCGAGAGACCCAGTACTTC	CASSPRGGRETQYF
TRBD1	TRBV6-4	TRBJ1-1	.	TGTGCCAGCAGTGAACACGCCAGGGGGCTGCGGGAGAACACTGAAGCTTTCTTT	CASSEHARGLRENTEAFF